Following are 9 T cell receptor beta chains from one sample sequenced in a study of monozygotic twins with inflammatory bowel disease. Using the 5' RACE reads, TCRdb records one entry per CDR3 protein without DNA. The listing contains some 210,000 distinct CDR3 sequences. The sequencing sample was made of blood. These receptors were obtained from a human donor with ulcerative colitis or Crohn's disease, or a healthy co-twin of an affected twin (not recorded which).

V gene TRBV5-1 combines with J gene TRBJ1-5. The V gene's germline CDR1 is SGHRS and CDR2 YFSETQ. The CDR3 sequence is 15 residues long. The CDR3 reads CASSLARSSNQPQHF.

V usage is TRBV3-1 and J usage is TRBJ2-7. The V gene's germline CDR1 is LGHDT and CDR2 YNNKEL (reference sequence). CDR3 length: 12 amino acids. CDR3 residues: CASSQVVYEQYF.

CDR3 region: CASRQSAIDIAKNIQYF. The V and J genes are TRBV6-2 or TRBV6-3 and TRBJ2-4. The CDR3 is 17 amino acids. Germline CDR1 MNHEY, CDR2 SVGEGT.

The chain links TRBV5-1 to TRBJ1-2; checking the TCRdb D call of TRBD1 is not possible without DNA. Per the germline V gene, CDR1 is SGHRS and CDR2 is YFSETQ. CDR3 length: 11 residues. CDR3 protein: CASSGTLGYTF.

The J gene is TRBJ1-1, the V gene TRBV12-3 or TRBV12-4. The CDR3 covers 14 residues. The CDR3 sequence is CASSLTPAGTEAFF.

V is TRBV2 and J is TRBJ2-1; with no DNA, the TCRdb D assignment of TRBD1 cannot be verified. Germline V gene data show CDR1 as SNHLY and CDR2 as FYNNEI. CDR3 length: 13 amino acids. This chain's CDR3 is CASCRDRDNEQFF. The variable domain in full, completed from reference TRBV2 and TRBJ2-1, reads EPEVTQTPSHQVTQMGQEVILRCVPISNHLYFYWYRQILGQKVEFLVSFYNNEISEKSEIFDDQFSVERPDGSNFTLKIRSTKLEDSAMYFCASCRDRDNEQFFGPGTRLTVL.

The genes are TRBV20-1 and TRBJ2-7. The CDR3 runs 14 residues. CDR1 is DFQATT, CDR2 SNEGSKA, per germline (reference sequence). CDR3 sequence: CSARDGRSSYEQYF.

This chain joins TRBV18 and TRBJ2-1; the D call from TCRdb, TRBD2, cannot be confirmed without DNA. CDR1 and CDR2 from the germline V gene are KGHSH and LQKENI. CDR3 length equals 15 residues. CDR3: CASSPGPAGGNEQFF.

This chain uses TRBV7-3 with TRBJ1-1. Germline V lookup: CDR1 SGHTA, CDR2 FQGTGA. This CDR3 is built from 13 residues. The CDR3 loop reads CASSGSAGNEAFF.